The TCR beta chain under discussion was sequenced for a study of CD8+ T cells in alopecia areata. cDNA serving as the sequencing template came from extracted, reverse transcribed RNA. Produced via immunoSEQ multiplex PCR; TCRdb's table is partial and in-frame only. The sample has about 180,000 clones; less than 80% are singletons. Specimen: CD8+ T cells sorted from blood, collected at week 0. The TCR comes from a human donor with alopecia areata.

The CDR3 DNA follows: TGTGCCAGCGGGGACCGGACAGGGGGTGGCTACACCTTC. Its translation is CASGDRTGGGYTF. V is TRBV9 and J is TRBJ1-2; 10 nucleotides match TRBD1. Per germline, CDR1 SGDLS and CDR2 YYNGEE. The CDR3 extends over 13 amino acids. The V segment lost 7 bases and the J segment 7 bases; nucleotides outside the gene matches: 7.